This T cell receptor (beta chain) was captured in a study of human T cells and chemical hapten exposure. Study at large: Patients, a majority of them female, were diagnosed with alopecia areata, totalis or universalis.

In the source study's methods: Sample TCR totals centred on a median of 95,638, ranging roughly 23,224 to 690,600. TCRdb reprocessed the RACE reads via MiXCR and lists one record per CDR3 protein. Here the V and J calls rest on TCRdb's processing, not on the authors' analysis. The sample includes around 39,000 distinct CDR3 sequences, around 6.8% seen only once; the top ten take roughly 9%. Study-wide results and limits: TCRs above 1 in 1000 frequency did not change with DPC sensitization.

This clonotype turned up a few times. Its antigen is still unknown. Time point here: patch test 1, 2 weeks after DPC sensitization. The treatment here: therapeutic diphenylcyclopropenone sensitization with weekly scalp DPC. Unfractionated whole blood yielded total RNA. The material sequenced was whole blood, taken in connection with sensitization to the hapten diphenylcyclopropenone (DPC). The receptor's source is a woman aged 25-40 years with alopecia areata. Some clones in this sample may be carry-over from other donors' samples.

CDR3 in amino acids: CASSLLGTGGTDTQYF. CDR3 DNA sequence: TGTGCCAGCAGTTTATTGGGGACAGGGGGCACAGATACGCAGTATTTT. This rearrangement joins TRBV28 to TRBJ2-3, with TRBD1 matching 10 bases. Germline lookup yields CDR1 MDHEN and CDR2 SYDVKM. The CDR3 covers 16 residues. V lost 1 base to trimming and J lost 1 base; unmatched junction nucleotides: 2. The full variable domain, its missing parts supplied by reference TRBV28 and TRBJ2-3, is DVKVTQSSRYLVKRTGEKVFLECVQDMDHENMFWYRQDPGLGLRLIYFSYDVKMKEKGDIPEGYSVSREKKERFSLILESASTNQTSMYLCASSLLGTGGTDTQYFGPGTRLTVL.